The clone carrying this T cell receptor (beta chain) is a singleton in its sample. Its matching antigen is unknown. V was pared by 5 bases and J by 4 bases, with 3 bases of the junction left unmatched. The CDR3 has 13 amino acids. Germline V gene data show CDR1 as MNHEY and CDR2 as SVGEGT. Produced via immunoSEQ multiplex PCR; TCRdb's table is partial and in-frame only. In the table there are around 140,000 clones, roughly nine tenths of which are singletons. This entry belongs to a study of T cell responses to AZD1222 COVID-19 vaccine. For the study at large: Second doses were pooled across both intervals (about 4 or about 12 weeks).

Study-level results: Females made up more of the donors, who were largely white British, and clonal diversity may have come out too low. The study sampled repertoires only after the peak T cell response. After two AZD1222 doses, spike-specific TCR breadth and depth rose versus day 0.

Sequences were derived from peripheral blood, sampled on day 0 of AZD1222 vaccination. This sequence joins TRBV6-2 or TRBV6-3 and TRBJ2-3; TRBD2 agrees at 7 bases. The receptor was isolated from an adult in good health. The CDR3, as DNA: TGTGCCAGCAGTGCGGGAGAGGCAGATACGCAGTATTTT. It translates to CASSAGEADTQYF.